This T cell receptor (beta chain) was recorded in a study of PD-1 blockade in classical Hodgkin lymphoma. Trimming left V 8 bases short and J 2 bases short, with 9 bases between. The CDR3 extends over 12 amino acids. Germline V lookup: CDR1 MNHEY, CDR2 SMNVEV (reference sequence). This clone has a handful of counts. Its antigen is currently unknown. Generated by immunoSEQ multiplex PCR, the TCRdb table keeps only in-frame clones and is missing some. The sample lists approximately 60,000 clones; approximately 89% were seen once. The study's findings and limits: Still unresolved is the cause of the repertoire differences, which may be disease activity or prior therapy.

Each patient relapsed following autologous stem cell transplantation, and prior brentuximab vedotin exposure differed. This specimen consisted of peripheral blood mononuclear cells (PBMCs), obtained at baseline. This sequence was found in a human donor with classical Hodgkin lymphoma. This chain uses TRBV27 with TRBJ1-2, with a tentative D call TRBD1 (6 bases). The CDR3 DNA sequence: TGTGCCAGCGGGGGGACAAACTATGGCTACACCTTC. This translates into CASGGTNYGYTF.